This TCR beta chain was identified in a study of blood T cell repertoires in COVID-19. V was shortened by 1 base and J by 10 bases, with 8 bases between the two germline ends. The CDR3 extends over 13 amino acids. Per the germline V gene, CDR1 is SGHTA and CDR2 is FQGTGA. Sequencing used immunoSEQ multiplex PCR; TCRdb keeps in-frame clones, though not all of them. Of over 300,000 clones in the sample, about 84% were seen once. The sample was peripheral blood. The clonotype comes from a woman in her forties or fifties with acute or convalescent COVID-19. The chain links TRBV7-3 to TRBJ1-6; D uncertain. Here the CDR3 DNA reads TGTGCCAGCAGCTTAATGCGAGGGTCACCCCTCCACTTT. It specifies CASSLMRGSPLHF. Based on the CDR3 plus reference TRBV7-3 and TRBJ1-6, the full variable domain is GAGVSQTPSNKVTEKGKYVELRCDPISGHTALYWYRQSLGQGPEFLIYFQGTGAADDSGLPNDRFFAVRPEGSVSTLKIQRTERGDSAVYLCASSLMRGSPLHFGNGTRLTVT.